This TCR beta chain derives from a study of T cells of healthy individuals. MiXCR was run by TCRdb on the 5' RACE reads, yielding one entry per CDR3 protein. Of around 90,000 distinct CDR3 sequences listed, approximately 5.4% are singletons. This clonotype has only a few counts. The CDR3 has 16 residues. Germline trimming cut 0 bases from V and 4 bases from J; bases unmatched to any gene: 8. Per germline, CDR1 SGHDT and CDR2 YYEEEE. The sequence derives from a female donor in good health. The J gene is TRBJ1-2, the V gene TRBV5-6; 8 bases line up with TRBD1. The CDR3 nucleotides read TGTGCCAGCAGCTTGGCAACCGCAGGGGGCAGCTATGGCTACACCTTC. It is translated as CASSLATAGGSYGYTF.